The T cell receptor beta chain under discussion was sequenced for a study of blood T cell repertoires in COVID-19 (dated by TCRdb to 2018 to 2021). Some background on the complete study: Collaborator samples came from the United States, Italy and Spain and covered acute and convalescent phases of COVID-19. The prospective study material was composed of cDNA or gDNA derived from T cells, B-cell-depleted T cells, or PBMCs. Samples were obtained from the ongoing ImmuneRACE study (first 160 participants) and from roughly 1,300 subjects provided by 6 global collaborators. Where available, HLA class I and class II types were taken from metadata supplied by the sample provider and were not determined by assay-based typing. A de-identified subject ID, COVID-19 status, age in years and sex were almost always included in the sample metadata. The repertoires were made available in a free public database intended to serve as a resource for research on the immune response to SARS-CoV-2. The dataset comprised deeply sampled blood TCRbeta repertoires from subjects exposed to, actively infected with, or recovered from COVID-19.

Samples from volunteer blood donors who had recovered from COVID-19 were contributed by a second Seattle source. Whole blood was collected in K2EDTA tubes by collaborating institutions according to the institutions' own protocols. For TCRbeta analysis, collaborator samples were shipped as frozen whole blood, as isolated PBMCs, or as DNA extracted from either sample type. The CDR3 contains 15 residues, cysteine and phenylalanine counted. Only the CDR3 DNA is retained, 45 bases long and in frame from the first base. The germline V gene supplies CDR1 SGDLS and CDR2 YYNGEE. Relative to germline, V is missing 1 base and J is missing 5 bases, with 7 bases of the junction outside any gene match. Results and caveats for the whole study, not just this receptor: The quantity of clinical and demographic metadata differed by source and by participant and was supplied without curation.

TCRbeta CDR3 regions were amplified from genomic DNA by means of the immunoSEQ Assay, a bias-controlled multiplex PCR. The paper's data handling went like this. Within the assay, amplification of reference gene primers was used to estimate how many nucleated cells each sample contained. Sequence reads were collapsed and filtered to measure the absolute abundance of every unique TCRbeta CDR3 rearrangement. For each sample, productive Simpson clonality was calculated as the square root of Simpson's diversity index over productive rearrangements. TCRdb mirrors the immuneACCESS table, restricted to in-frame sequences. Some clones are absent from its copies; in checked studies, under half trace to an unresolved V gene, and the reason for the others is unknown. D and trimming come from the DNA, and the V and J calls and clone size come from that table. This sample has 300,000 or so clones in its table, and around 87% of those were observed once. Jointly, the top ten make up about 8% of the sample.

Details on this clone: This receptor's antigen is unknown. Per-base quality was not reported, and no clone a single base away is much larger than it.

The sample consisted of peripheral blood. The TCR originated in a woman in her 50s who had recovered from COVID-19. The rearrangement joined TRBV9 to TRBJ2-3; 7 bases in between match TRBD2. The sequence in DNA is TGTGCCAGCAGCGTATCGGCGGGAGCGGGAGATACGCAGTATTTT. The encoded protein is CASSVSAGAGDTQYF.